This T cell receptor (beta chain) was documented in a study of OX40 agonist ivuxolimab in advanced cancers. General notes on the study: Ivuxolimab was a fully human IgG2 agonistic monoclonal antibody targeting the costimulatory receptor OX40 (CD134). Intravenous ivuxolimab was administered to patients every 2 weeks at six dose levels: 0.01, 0.1, 0.3, 1.5, 3 and 10 mg/kg. Among the roughly 52 dose-escalation patients, 19 had hepatocellular carcinoma, around 15 melanoma, 9 renal cell carcinoma and 9 head and neck cancer. A male proportion of under 85% and a mean age of 60 years, ranging from about 23 to 79, were recorded for the dose-escalation cohort. Patients were allowed to have had prior anti-PD-1, anti-PD-L1 or anti-CTLA-4 therapy, and 40% to 45% of the dose-escalation patients had been treated with checkpoint inhibitors. Three dose-escalation patients achieved partial responses, one with hepatocellular carcinoma and two with cutaneous melanoma. Peripheral TCRbeta sequencing aimed to test whether ivuxolimab altered TCR sequence diversity and caused clonal T-cell expansion. The paper reports the monotherapy dose-escalation portion (N of about 50 patients) of the phase I ivuxolimab trial.

The study at large found these results: Antigen specificity was not determined for the clonally expanded peripheral T cells. After ivuxolimab, expanded clones were on average more numerous among CD8+ T cells than among CD4+ T cells. Low levels of normalized T-cell clonal expansion were also seen in some patients who did not respond. At doses of 0.1 to 3.0 mg/kg, clonal expansion of both CD4+ and CD8+ blood T cells was observed from baseline to week 6. In the 0.1-3.0 mg/kg groups, partial responders had among the lowest normalized peripheral clonal expansion, particularly in CD8+ T cells.

Notes on this clone: Its antigen is still unknown. The record has no base qualities; no much larger clone is one base away.

The germline V gene (reference sequence) supplies CDR1 SGHNT and CDR2 YYREEE. The CDR3 measures 16 amino acids from cysteine to phenylalanine. The sequence is cut down to CDR3 DNA, 48 bases in frame from base 1. At the junction V is shortened by 2 bases and J by 0 bases; bases outside the gene matches: 6. The trial excluded patients who had a history of autoimmune disease or who were on systemic immunosuppression. In every dose cohort, peripheral blood was drawn for TCR sequencing at baseline, cycle 4 day 1, and cycle 7 day 1. Samples came from an open-label, multicenter, first-in-human phase I dose-escalation trial of ivuxolimab. Adults with locally advanced or metastatic melanoma, renal cell carcinoma, hepatocellular carcinoma or head and neck squamous cell carcinoma were enrolled in the trial. Before TCR sequencing, CD4+ and CD8+ T cells were separately sorted from peripheral blood. Genomic DNA was extracted from sorted cells for sequencing of the TCRbeta CDR3 region. The immunoSEQ Assay was used to sequence the TCRbeta CDR3 regions. TCRdb took this table from immuneACCESS and kept in-frame rearrangements with V and J called. Such tables lack part of the clones; where checked against another copy, unresolved V genes explain under half of the gap, and the rest is unexplained. The sample table lists about 45,000 clones, about nine tenths of them with a count of one. About 1% of the sample rests with the top ten.

The sequence derives from an adult with an advanced solid tumor such as melanoma, head and neck, liver or kidney cancer. Material: CD4+ or CD8+ T cells sorted from blood, obtained in a trial of the OX40 agonist ivuxolimab. The rearranged chain carries TRBV5-4 and TRBJ1-1; TRBD1 fits 8 bases in the junction. CDR3 loop: CASSFGQGRMNTEAFF. The nucleotide sequence is TGTGCCAGCAGCTTTGGACAGGGTAGGATGAACACTGAAGCTTTCTTT.